These T cell receptor beta chains were read from a single sample in a study of a mutant IDH1 vaccine in newly diagnosed glioma. Here immunoSEQ multiplex PCR was the method, and the copy in TCRdb shows in-frame clones only, minus some. The table has over 55,000 clones, 65% to 85% seen once. Sequencing used peripheral blood mononuclear cells (PBMCs), obtained from a glioma patient treated with radiotherapy, temozolomide or both. Source of these receptors: a woman under 30 with glioma. Some clones in this sample may be carry-over from other donors' samples. Both conserved end residues are part of each CDR3. The D gene is left open where the match is weak. The listing skips clone size in some rows; elsewhere it reads once, few, many or a size class.

D gene	V gene	clone size	J gene	CDR3 DNA	CDR3 protein
-	TRBV19	-	TRBJ2-7	TGTGCCAGTAGTCCAGGTGCTGACGAGCAGTACTTC	CASSPGADEQYF
-	TRBV5-1	once	TRBJ1-1	TGCGCCAGCAGCCCCTGGGCAGGCGGCACTGAAGCTTTCTTT	CASSPWAGGTEAFF
-	TRBV2	-	TRBJ2-5	TGTGCCAGCAGCGGCATACAAGAGACCCAGTACTTC	CASSGIQETQYF
-	TRBV7-9	-	TRBJ2-7	TGTGCCAGCAGCTTAGTGACCTACGAGCAGTACTTC	CASSLVTYEQYF
-	TRBV5-1	-	TRBJ2-5	TGCGCCAGCAGCCTGGACCCCCTGGAGACCCAGTACTTC	CASSLDPLETQYF
-	TRBV30	-	TRBJ2-7	TGTGCCTGGAGTGTAAGTCAGGGGCCCTACGAGCAGTACTTC	CAWSVSQGPYEQYF
TRBD2	TRBV4-2	-	TRBJ2-3	TGTGCCAGCAGCCAAGGGGGACCGGGAGGGAGCACAGATACGCAGTATTTT	CASSQGGPGGSTDTQYF
-	TRBV6-1	-	TRBJ1-6	TGTGCCAGCAGTGGGGCCCCGGGTAATTCACCCCTCCACTTT	CASSGAPGNSPLHF
-	TRBV6-4	-	TRBJ1-1	TGTGCCAGCAGTGGGGAACGGAGGGGGATTACTGAAGCTTTCTTT	CASSGERRGITEAFF
TRBD2	TRBV4-1	-	TRBJ2-7	TGCGCCAGCAGCCAAGGACTAGCGGGGTTGACCTACGAGCAGTACTTC	CASSQGLAGLTYEQYF
-	TRBV5-1	-	TRBJ1-1	TGCGCCAGCAGCTTGGACGGGAGGGGATGGGACACTGAAGCTTTCTTT	CASSLDGRGWDTEAFF
TRBD2	TRBV10-3	-	TRBJ2-1	TGTGCCATCACCGTACTAGCGGGTAGCCATTCGAGCAATGAGCAGTTCTTC	CAITVLAGSHSSNEQFF
-	TRBV20-1	-	TRBJ2-7	TGCAGTGCTAGGGAACTCTACGAGCAGTACTTC	CSARELYEQYF
-	TRBV29-1	-	TRBJ1-1	TGCAGCGTTGTTCGACAGGTGCATGAAGCTTTCTTT	CSVVRQVHEAFF
TRBD1	TRBV5-1	-	TRBJ2-6	TGCGCCAGCAGCCTCGGGACAGGACAGACTGGGGCCAACGTCCTGACTTTC	CASSLGTGQTGANVLTF
-	TRBV6-6	-	TRBJ2-3	TGTGCCAGCAGTTACCTCGGGGTGGGGGGCGCCGATACGCAGTATTTT	CASSYLGVGGADTQYF
-	TRBV19	-	TRBJ1-1	TGTGCCAGTAGTATTGGCAGGGGATACACTGAAGCTTTCTTT	CASSIGRGYTEAFF
-	TRBV4-2	few	TRBJ2-7	TGTGCCAGCAGCCAAGATCCGGACAGCACCCCTTACGAGCAGTACTTC	CASSQDPDSTPYEQYF
-	TRBV9	-	TRBJ1-1	TGTGCCAGCAGCCCCCGGGAGGGGAGCACTGAAGCTTTCTTT	CASSPREGSTEAFF
-	TRBV30	few	TRBJ1-1	TGTGCCGGCGGTGCGGGGATGAACACTGAAGCTTTCTTT	CAGGAGMNTEAFF